This T cell receptor beta chain emerged from a study of cytomegalovirus exposure and HLA in healthy donors. The PCR made use of 60 Vbeta and 13 Jbeta primers. Clones were read by immunoSEQ multiplex PCR, and TCRdb kept only the in-frame ones, dropping some. The sample has approximately 120,000 clones; roughly 78% are singletons. Donors consisted of healthy bone marrow donors. Donors likely had unrecorded immune exposures despite being nominally healthy when sampled. Per germline, CDR1 MNHEY and CDR2 SVGAGI. Deletions cut 0 bases from V and 6 bases from J, with 15 bases between. The CDR3 has 15 amino acids. Whole-study findings and limits: In vitro work confirmed that a few CMV-associated chains recognize CMV antigens. Reportedly, diagnosis of cytomegalovirus status by the classifier showed high specificity and sensitivity.

As concerns this clone: Its antigen is not known.

This chain joins TRBV6-5 and TRBJ2-7, with a weak D call TRBD1 (5 bases). The receptor was derived from a man under 40 in good health and CMV-seronegative. Sequencing was performed on PBMCs. CDR3 sequence: CASSYSRQGRTEQYF. The CDR3 DNA reads as TGTGCCAGCAGTTACTCGCGTCAGGGCCGAACCGAGCAGTACTTC.